This T cell receptor beta chain was sequenced during a study of OX40 agonist ivuxolimab in advanced cancers. Study in general: The treatment was a fully human IgG2 OX40 agonist, ivuxolimab. Study-wide findings and caveats: CD8+ T cells were the subset that, on average, had more expanded clones than CD4+.

About this clone: Its cognate antigen is unknown.

Generated by immunoSEQ multiplex PCR, the TCRdb table keeps only in-frame clones and is missing some. The sample includes 30,000 to 40,000 clones, 80% to 90% seen only once; the top ten take roughly a fifth. V was pared by 6 bases and J by 3 bases, with 3 bases between. The CDR3 runs to 11 residues. Germline-derived CDR1 and CDR2 are SGDLS and YYNGEE. Individuals having autoimmune disease history or systemic immunosuppression were not enrolled. Sequencing used CD4+ or CD8+ T cells sorted from blood, obtained in a trial of the OX40 agonist ivuxolimab. J is TRBJ1-4 and V is TRBV9; D call uncertain. The sequence came from an adult with an advanced solid tumor such as melanoma, head and neck, liver or kidney cancer. CDR3: CASTANEKLFF. In DNA form, the CDR3 reads TGTGCCAGCACCGCTAATGAAAAACTGTTTTTT.